These 28 T cell receptor beta chains originate from one sample sequenced in a study of blood T cell repertoires in COVID-19 (dated by TCRdb to 2018 to 2021). The library was obtained by the immunoSEQ multiplex PCR assay. TCRdb's version of the immuneACCESS table is confined to in-frame rearrangements and falls short of the full clone set. An unresolved V gene accounts for under half of the shortfall where checked; the remainder is of unknown origin. The sample table contains about 260,000 clones; only one count was recorded for over 70% of them. Of the sample, around 1.5% is held by the ten largest clones. The sequenced material came from peripheral blood. These receptors all stem from a woman aged 40 to 50 who had recovered from COVID-19.

CDR3 loop: CASSLSPLFNQPQHF. DNA for the CDR3: TGTGCCAGCAGCTTAAGCCCCCTGTTTAATCAGCCCCAGCATTTT. The chain recombines TRBV7-2 with TRBJ1-5; no clear D gene. From germline, CDR1 is SGHTA and CDR2 FQGNSA. Trimming took 2 bases from V and 4 from J, leaving 12 bases between them. There are 15 residues in the CDR3.

This chain joins TRBV30 and TRBJ2-5, with 8 bases fitting TRBD2. The germline V gene encodes CDR1 GTSNPN and CDR2 SVGIG (reference sequence). J gave up 5 bases and V 4 bases, and 3 bases lay outside the gene matches. The CDR3 has 12 amino acids. The CDR3 nucleotides are TGTGCCTGGACAGCGGGAGCGGAGACCCAGTACTTC. It is translated as CAWTAGAETQYF.

V gene TRBV6-5 combines with J gene TRBJ1-2; D may be TRBD1 (5 bases). Germline V gene lookup returns CDR1 MNHEY and CDR2 SVGAGI. V was trimmed by 6 bases and J by 3 bases, leaving 8 bases between them. The CDR3 loop spans 12 amino acids. The CDR3 is CASSQGHYGYTF. CDR3 DNA: TGTGCCAGCAGCCAGGGTCACTATGGCTACACCTTC.

The V call is TRBV7-8, the J call TRBJ1-1; D is ambiguous. Deletions cut 1 base from V and 5 bases from J, with 8 bases between. Germline V gives CDR1 SGHVS, CDR2 FQNEAQ. The CDR3 is 13 amino acids. This CDR3 is CASSLGEVTEAFF. As DNA, the CDR3 is TGTGCCAGCAGCTTAGGAGAAGTTACTGAAGCTTTCTTT.

This clone is a singleton in its sample. This same CDR3 is encoded by further DNA sequences in the sample. The chain couples TRBV19 to TRBJ1-1, with 9 bases matching TRBD1. Trimming at V came to 5 bases and at J to 3 bases, leaving 4 bases not matched to a gene. This CDR3 region has 14 residues. The germline gives CDR1 LNHDA, CDR2 SQIVND (reference sequence). The CDR3 nucleotides read TGTGCCAGTAGTCAACAGGGGGCGGACACTGAAGCTTTCTTT. It yields the protein CASSQQGADTEAFF.

Note on this clone: At the DNA level, this CDR3 is encoded by other sequences in the same sample as well. The chain combines TRBV5-6 with TRBJ1-1; D gene ambiguous. Germline loops: CDR1 SGHDT, CDR2 YYEEEE. The CDR3 sequence is 12 residues long. V was trimmed by 2 bases and J by 3 bases, leaving 5 bases between them. As DNA, the CDR3 is TGTGCCAGCAGCTTTGGAGACACTGAAGCTTTCTTT. Residues: CASSFGDTEAFF.

The chain links TRBV6-5 to TRBJ1-4; D unresolved. This CDR3 has 13 amino acids. The germline V gene encodes CDR1 MNHEY and CDR2 SVGAGI. The V end was cut by 7 bases, the J end by 4 bases, with 10 bases between. CDR3 DNA sequence: TGTGCCAGCACCCCGGGTGTTAATGAAAAACTGTTTTTT. Translating it yields CASTPGVNEKLFF.

The V gene is TRBV7-3, the J gene TRBJ2-1; 11 bases fit TRBD2. Germline loops: CDR1 SGHTA, CDR2 FQGTGA. The CDR3 contains 15 residues. V gave up 5 bases and J gave up 8 bases; unmatched junction bases: 8. CDR3 residues: CASSLHSGGAYEQFF. Written as DNA, the CDR3 is TGTGCCAGCAGCCTCCATAGCGGGGGGGCCTATGAGCAGTTCTTC.

The rearrangement links TRBV3-1 (or the pseudogene TRBV3-2) to TRBJ1-1, with 8 bases that match TRBD1. J gave up 3 bases and V 4 bases, and 4 bases lay outside the gene matches. Germline-derived CDR1 and CDR2 are LGHDT and YNNKEL (reference sequence). The CDR3 has 14 residues. CDR3 amino acids: CASSPGGAYTEAFF. The CDR3 coding sequence is TGTGCCAGCAGCCCAGGGGGCGCGTACACTGAAGCTTTCTTT.

CDR3 sequence: CASSLGGASYEQFF. DNA of the CDR3: TGTGCCAGCAGCTTAGGTGGGGCTTCCTATGAGCAGTTCTTC. The J gene is TRBJ2-1, the V gene TRBV13, with D possibly TRBD1 on 5 matching bases. Trimming stripped 0 bases from V and 8 bases from J, with 11 bases between. The CDR3 contains 14 residues. CDR1 and CDR2 (germline): PRHDT, FYEKMQ (reference sequence).

The rearrangement uses TRBV6-5 and TRBJ2-6; D is unresolved. Trimming took 6 bases from V and 4 from J, leaving 10 bases between them. Germline CDR1 and CDR2: MNHEY and SVGAGI. This CDR3 has 14 amino acids. CDR3 bases: TGTGCCAGCAGCTTATACACAGGGGCCAACGTCCTGACTTTC. The encoded protein is CASSLYTGANVLTF.

The chain carries TRBV6-4 and TRBJ1-2, with D possibly matching TRBD1 (6 bases). Trimming cost V 2 bases and J 8 bases, with 12 bases left between them. The CDR3 extends over 13 amino acids. Germline V gene lookup returns CDR1 MRHNA and CDR2 SNTAGT. CDR3 protein: CASSDGQGQGYTF. CDR3 nucleotides: TGTGCCAGCAGTGACGGGCAGGGGCAAGGCTACACCTTC.

This chain joins TRBV7-9 and TRBJ1-5, with a possible D match to TRBD1 (6 bases). The CDR3 is made up of 15 amino acids. V gave up 5 bases and J gave up 6 bases, with 17 bases separating them. The germline V gene has CDR1 SEHNR and CDR2 FQNEAQ (reference sequence). The CDR3 is CASSAQTGIGQPQHF. In DNA form, the CDR3 reads TGTGCCAGCAGCGCCCAAACAGGGATTGGTCAGCCCCAGCATTTT.

This chain links TRBV6-2 or TRBV6-3 with TRBJ2-1; 10 bases are a match to TRBD1. Trimming at V came to 1 base and at J to 16 bases, leaving 10 bases not matched to a gene. The CDR3 covers 14 residues. Germline loops: CDR1 MNHEY, CDR2 SVGEGT. CDR3 in amino acids: CASSYFGTGVVYFF. Written as DNA, the CDR3 is TGTGCCAGCAGTTACTTTGGGACAGGGGTAGTTTACTTCTTC.

V is TRBV12-5 and J is TRBJ1-2, with D unclear. This CDR3 is 14 amino acids long. The V and J ends lost 1 base and 3 bases respectively, with 9 bases between them. The V gene's germline CDR1 is LGHNT and CDR2 FRNRAP. The CDR3 is CASGLGSGYYGYTF. The CDR3 coding sequence is TGTGCTAGTGGTTTGGGGTCCGGTTACTATGGCTACACCTTC.

In this sample, this clone turned up once. The rearrangement joins TRBV5-1 to TRBJ2-3; 7 bases align to TRBD2. The J segment lost 4 bases and the V segment lost 7 bases, leaving 9 bases of the junction unmatched. CDR3 length: 14 residues. Germline V gene lookup returns CDR1 SGHRS and CDR2 YFSETQ. The CDR3 loop reads CASLITGGADTQYF. The CDR3 bases are TGCGCCAGCCTAATAACGGGGGGAGCAGATACGCAGTATTTT.

J is TRBJ1-2 and V is TRBV5-6; D ambiguous. Germline V gene sequence: CDR1 SGHDT, CDR2 YYEEEE. The ends were cut back, 3 bases at V and 5 bases at J, with 11 bases in the middle. This CDR3 contains 13 residues. CDR3 nucleotide sequence: TGTGCCAGCAGCTGGACGGGGTGGTATGGCTACACCTTC. It is translated as CASSWTGWYGYTF. Full variable domain (outside the CDR3, taken from reference TRBV5-6 and TRBJ1-2): DAGVTQSPTHLIKTRGQQVTLRCSPKSGHDTVSWYQQALGQGPQFIFQYYEEEERQRGNFPDRFSGHQFPNYSSELNVNALLLGDSALYLCASSWTGWYGYTFGSGTRLTVV.

The genes are TRBV19 and TRBJ2-2; 8 positions agree with TRBD2. V gave up 7 bases and J gave up 5 bases; unmatched junction bases: 12. The germline CDR1 and CDR2 sequences are LNHDA and SQIVND (reference sequence). The CDR3 runs 16 residues. The CDR3 is CASTIGGGAGTGELFF. As DNA, the CDR3 is TGTGCCAGTACCATCGGGGGGGGCGCGGGGACCGGGGAGCTGTTTTTT. The full variable domain, in which reference TRBV19 and TRBJ2-2 provide the parts outside the CDR3, is DGGITQSPKYLFRKEGQNVTLSCEQNLNHDAMYWYRQDPGQGLRLIYYSQIVNDFQKGDIAEGYSVSREKKESFPLTVTSAQKNPTAFYLCASTIGGGAGTGELFFGEGSRLTVL.

The chain uses TRBV27 and TRBJ1-1, with 7 bases aligning to TRBD1. CDR3 length equals 14 residues. V shed 6 bases, J shed 9 bases, and the junction held 13 bases outside the gene matches. The germline gives CDR1 MNHEY, CDR2 SMNVEV (reference sequence). CDR3 region: CASSPQGGLPKAFF. The CDR3 nucleotides read TGTGCCAGCAGCCCCCAAGGGGGCCTACCCAAAGCTTTCTTT.

The V call is TRBV19, the J call TRBJ1-1; D remains ambiguous. This CDR3 comprises 13 residues. The germline CDR1 and CDR2 sequences are LNHDA and SQIVND (reference sequence). V was trimmed by 1 base and J by 3 bases, leaving 6 bases between them. The DNA of the CDR3 is TGTGCCAGTAGTATAGGAGTTTACACTGAAGCTTTCTTT. The encoded protein is CASSIGVYTEAFF.

This clone has a single count. This CDR3 reads CASSLKPGYEQYF. The CDR3 region has the DNA TGTGCCAGCAGCCTAAAGCCGGGGTACGAGCAGTACTTC. The chain has TRBV7-2 and TRBJ2-7, with D possibly matching TRBD2 (5 bases). Deletions cut 5 bases from V and 4 bases from J, with 12 bases between. CDR3 length: 13 amino acids. Germline V gene data show CDR1 as SGHTA and CDR2 as FQGNSA.

CDR3 sequence reads: CASSQPGTLRSNAFF. CDR3 DNA: TGTGCCAGCAGCCAGCCCGGGACACTGCGTTCGAACGCTTTCTTT. The chain employs TRBV3-1 (or the pseudogene TRBV3-2) and TRBJ1-1, with D maybe TRBD1 (6 bases). Between the trimmed V and J ends, which lost 3 bases and 11 bases, there was a span of 22 bases. The CDR3 covers 15 residues. Per the germline V gene, CDR1 is LGHDT and CDR2 is YNNKEL (reference sequence).

The chain employs TRBV5-4 and TRBJ2-5; D possibly corresponds to TRBD1 (5 bases). The CDR3 loop spans 14 amino acids. Germline-derived CDR1 and CDR2 are SGHNT and YYREEE (reference sequence). V gave up 3 bases and J gave up 3 bases, with 12 bases separating them. The CDR3 DNA sequence: TGTGCCAGCAGCTCGCAGTGGGGCGAAGAGACCCAGTACTTC. It yields the protein CASSSQWGEETQYF.

V usage is TRBV4-3 and J usage is TRBJ2-2; unclear D gene. This CDR3 is 17 amino acids long. The germline V gene encodes CDR1 LGHNA and CDR2 YSLEER. Trimming took off 0 bases at V and 1 base at J, with 12 bases between the two ends. The CDR3 DNA follows: TGCGCCAGCAGCCAAGATGCGGCAGAAGAGAACACCGGGGAGCTGTTTTTT. This encodes CASSQDAAEENTGELFF.

This clone has a single count. J is TRBJ1-1 and V is TRBV14; TRBD1 agrees at 9 bases. Unmatched junction bases numbered 8, after V lost 5 bases and J lost 4 bases. There are 15 residues in the CDR3. CDR1 is SGHDN, CDR2 FVKESK, per germline. CDR3 region: CASSNIRTGATEAFF. CDR3 nucleotides: TGTGCCAGCAGCAACATACGGACAGGGGCCACTGAAGCTTTCTTT.

The genes are TRBV7-2 and TRBJ1-4; unclear D gene. The ends were cut back, 2 bases at V and 6 bases at J, with 10 bases in the middle. Germline V gene data show CDR1 as SGHTA and CDR2 as FQGNSA. CDR3 length equals 14 residues. CDR3 DNA sequence: TGTGCCAGCAGCTTAATCTGGGGAGATGAAAAACTGTTTTTT. Its protein product is CASSLIWGDEKLFF.

This rearrangement joins TRBV7-2 to TRBJ1-1; D gene ambiguous. CDR1 and CDR2 from the germline V gene are SGHTA and FQGNSA. Trimming took off 2 bases at V and 1 base at J, with 11 bases between the two ends. This CDR3 spans 15 amino acids. The CDR3 loop is CASSLSWRSNTEAFF. Here the CDR3 DNA reads TGTGCCAGCAGCTTATCTTGGAGATCGAACACTGAAGCTTTCTTT.

This clone has more than one count but fewer than ten. This chain uses TRBV27 with TRBJ1-6; unclear D gene. Trimming removed 7 bases at V and 7 bases at J, with 17 bases between. This CDR3 contains 15 residues. Germline V gene sequence: CDR1 MNHEY, CDR2 SMNVEV (reference sequence). CDR3 in DNA: TGTGCCAGCATGCCGGTGTGGAGGCAAAATTCACCCCTCCACTTT. It encodes CASMPVWRQNSPLHF.